The present entry profiles one T cell receptor (beta chain) with its context. Its antigen is not identified. The PCR made use of 60 Vbeta and 13 Jbeta primers. Produced via immunoSEQ multiplex PCR; TCRdb's table is partial and in-frame only. This sample has some 130,000 clones, with 74% found just once. The record originates from a study of cytomegalovirus exposure and HLA in healthy donors. Study-wide results and limits: Within the data, a cluster of highly shared sequence variants was likely a sequencing artifact. Immune exposure was documented only through CMV serostatus. Cytomegalovirus-associated status was assigned to about 170 TCR beta chains.

Per germline, CDR1 SGDLS and CDR2 YYNGEE. There are 15 residues in the CDR3. J lost 2 bases, V lost 3 bases, and 4 bases had no gene match. The sequenced sample was PBMCs. The origin of this receptor is a woman in her 50s in good health and CMV-seropositive. This chain uses TRBV9 with TRBJ2-1; 8 bases match TRBD2. In nucleotides, the CDR3 is TGTGCCAGCAGCGAGGAGGGACTAGCCTACAATGAGCAGTTCTTC. Translation: CASSEEGLAYNEQFF.